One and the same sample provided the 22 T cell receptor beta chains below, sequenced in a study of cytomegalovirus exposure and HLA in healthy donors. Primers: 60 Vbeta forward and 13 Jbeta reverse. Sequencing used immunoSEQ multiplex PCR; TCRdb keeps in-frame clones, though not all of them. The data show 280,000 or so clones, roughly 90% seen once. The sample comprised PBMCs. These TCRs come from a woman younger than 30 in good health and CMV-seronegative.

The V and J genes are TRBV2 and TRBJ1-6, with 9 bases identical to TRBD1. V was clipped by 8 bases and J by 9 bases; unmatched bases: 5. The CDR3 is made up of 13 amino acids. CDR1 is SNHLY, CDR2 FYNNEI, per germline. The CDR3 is CASQGQGSSPLHF. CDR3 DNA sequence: TGTGCCAGCCAGGGACAGGGATCTTCACCCCTCCACTTT.

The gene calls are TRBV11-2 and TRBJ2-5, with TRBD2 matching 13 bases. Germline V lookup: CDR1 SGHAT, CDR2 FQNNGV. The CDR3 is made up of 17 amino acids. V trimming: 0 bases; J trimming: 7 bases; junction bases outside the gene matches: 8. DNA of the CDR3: TGTGCCAGCAGCTTAGATCGGACTAGCGGGAGCCTATTGACCCAGTACTTC. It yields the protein CASSLDRTSGSLLTQYF. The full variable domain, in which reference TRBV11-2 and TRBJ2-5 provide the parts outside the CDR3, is EAGVAQSPRYKIIEKRQSVAFWCNPISGHATLYWYQQILGQGPKLLIQFQNNGVVDDSQLPKDRFSAERLKGVDSTLKIQPAKLEDSAVYLCASSLDRTSGSLLTQYFGPGTRLLVL.

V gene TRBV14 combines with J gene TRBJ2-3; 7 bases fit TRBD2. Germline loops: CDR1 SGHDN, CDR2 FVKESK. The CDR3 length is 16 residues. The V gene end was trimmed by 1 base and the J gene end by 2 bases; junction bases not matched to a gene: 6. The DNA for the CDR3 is TGTGCCAGCAGCCAAGGGTCGGGGGGTCTCACAGATACGCAGTATTTT. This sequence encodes CASSQGSGGLTDTQYF.

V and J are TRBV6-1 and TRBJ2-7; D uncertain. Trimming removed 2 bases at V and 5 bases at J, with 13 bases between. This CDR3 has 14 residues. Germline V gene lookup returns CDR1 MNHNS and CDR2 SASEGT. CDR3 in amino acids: CASSESEESHEQYF. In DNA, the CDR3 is TGTGCCAGCAGTGAATCTGAGGAGAGCCACGAGCAGTACTTC.

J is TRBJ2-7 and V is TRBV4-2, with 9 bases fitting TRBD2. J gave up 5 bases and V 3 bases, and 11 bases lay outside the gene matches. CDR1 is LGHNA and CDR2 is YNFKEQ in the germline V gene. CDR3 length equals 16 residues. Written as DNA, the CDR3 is TGTGCCAGCAGCCAGGCCGGACTAGCGCCGACGGACGAGCAGTACTTC. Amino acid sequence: CASSQAGLAPTDEQYF.

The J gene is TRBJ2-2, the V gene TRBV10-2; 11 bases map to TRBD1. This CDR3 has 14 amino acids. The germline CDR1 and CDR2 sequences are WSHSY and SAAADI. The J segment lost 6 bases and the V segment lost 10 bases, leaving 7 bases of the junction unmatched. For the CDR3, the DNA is TGCGCCACCCGGGACAGGGGGATCGCCGGGGAGCTGTTTTTT. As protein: CATRDRGIAGELFF.

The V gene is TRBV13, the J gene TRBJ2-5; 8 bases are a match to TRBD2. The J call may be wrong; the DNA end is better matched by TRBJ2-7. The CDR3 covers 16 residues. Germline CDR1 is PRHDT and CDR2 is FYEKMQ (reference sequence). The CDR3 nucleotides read TGTGCCAGCAGCTTGTCGGGGGGGCCCAGCTCCTACGAGCAGTACTTC. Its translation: CASSLSGGPSSYEQYF.

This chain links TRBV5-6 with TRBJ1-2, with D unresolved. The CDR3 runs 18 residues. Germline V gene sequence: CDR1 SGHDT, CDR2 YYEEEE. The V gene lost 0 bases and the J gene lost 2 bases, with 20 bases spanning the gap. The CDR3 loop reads CASSLVWGVTRRNYGYTF. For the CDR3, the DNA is TGTGCCAGCAGCTTGGTTTGGGGAGTCACCCGGAGAAACTATGGCTACACCTTC.

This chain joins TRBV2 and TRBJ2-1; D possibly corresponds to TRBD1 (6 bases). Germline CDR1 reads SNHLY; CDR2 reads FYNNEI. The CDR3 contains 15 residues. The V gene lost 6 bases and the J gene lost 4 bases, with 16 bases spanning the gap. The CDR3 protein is CASSEQGPYYNEQFF. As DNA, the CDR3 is TGTGCCAGCAGCGAACAGGGCCCCTATTACAATGAGCAGTTCTTC.

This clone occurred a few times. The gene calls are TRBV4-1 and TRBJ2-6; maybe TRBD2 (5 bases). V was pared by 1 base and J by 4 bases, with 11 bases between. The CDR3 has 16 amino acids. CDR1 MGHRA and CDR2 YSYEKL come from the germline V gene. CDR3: CASSQGPGRGANVLTF. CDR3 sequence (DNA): TGCGCCAGCAGCCAAGGTCCGGGAAGAGGGGCCAACGTCCTGACTTTC.

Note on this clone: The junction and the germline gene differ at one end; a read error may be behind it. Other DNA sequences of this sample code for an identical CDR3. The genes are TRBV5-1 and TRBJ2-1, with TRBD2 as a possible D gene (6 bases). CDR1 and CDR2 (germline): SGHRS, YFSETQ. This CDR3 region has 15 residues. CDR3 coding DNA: TGTGCCAGCAGCTCGGGAGACCTCAGTGCCGGTGAGCAGTTCTTC. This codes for CASSSGDLSAGEQFF.

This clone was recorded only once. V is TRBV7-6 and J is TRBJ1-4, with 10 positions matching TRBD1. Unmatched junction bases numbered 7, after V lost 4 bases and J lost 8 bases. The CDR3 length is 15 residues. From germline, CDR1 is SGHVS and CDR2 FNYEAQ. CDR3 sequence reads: CASSSDGTGDEKLFF. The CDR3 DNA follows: TGTGCCAGCAGCTCTGACGGGACAGGGGACGAAAAACTGTTTTTT.

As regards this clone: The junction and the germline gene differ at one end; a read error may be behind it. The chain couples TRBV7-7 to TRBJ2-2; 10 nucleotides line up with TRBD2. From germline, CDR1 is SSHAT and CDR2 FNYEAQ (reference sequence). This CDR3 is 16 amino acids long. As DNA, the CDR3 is TGTGCTAGCAGCCCGGGACTAGCGTTGAACACCGAGGAGCTGTTTTTT. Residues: CASSPGLALNTEELFF.

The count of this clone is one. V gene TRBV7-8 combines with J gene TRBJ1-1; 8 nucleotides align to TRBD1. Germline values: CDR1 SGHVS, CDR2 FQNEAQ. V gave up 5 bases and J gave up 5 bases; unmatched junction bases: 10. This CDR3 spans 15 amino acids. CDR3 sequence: CASSPHRQGMTEAFF. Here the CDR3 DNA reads TGTGCCAGCAGCCCTCATCGACAGGGGATGACTGAAGCTTTCTTT.

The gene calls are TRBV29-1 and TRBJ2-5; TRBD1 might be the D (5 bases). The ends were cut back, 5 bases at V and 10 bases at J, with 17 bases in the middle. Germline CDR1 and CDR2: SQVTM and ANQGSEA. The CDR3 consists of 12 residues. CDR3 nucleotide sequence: TGCAGCGTTCTAAGCGACAGTGGGCACCAGTACTTC. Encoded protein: CSVLSDSGHQYF.

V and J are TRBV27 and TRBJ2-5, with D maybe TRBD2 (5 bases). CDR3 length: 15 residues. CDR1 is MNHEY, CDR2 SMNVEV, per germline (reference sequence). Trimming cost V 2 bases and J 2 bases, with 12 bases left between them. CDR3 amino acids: CASSLGPRVQETQYF. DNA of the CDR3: TGTGCCAGCAGTTTAGGACCGAGGGTTCAAGAGACCCAGTACTTC.

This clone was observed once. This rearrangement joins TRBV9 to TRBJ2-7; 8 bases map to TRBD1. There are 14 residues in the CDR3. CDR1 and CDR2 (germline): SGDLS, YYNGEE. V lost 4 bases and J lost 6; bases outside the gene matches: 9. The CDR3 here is CASSTGQGSFEQYF. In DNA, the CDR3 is TGTGCCAGCAGCACCGGACAGGGCTCGTTCGAGCAGTACTTC. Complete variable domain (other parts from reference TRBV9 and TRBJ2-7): DSGVTQTPKHLITATGQRVTLRCSPRSGDLSVYWYQQSLDQGLQFLIQYYNGEERAKGNILERFSAQQFPDLHSELNLSSLELGDSALYFCASSTGQGSFEQYFGPGTRLTVT.

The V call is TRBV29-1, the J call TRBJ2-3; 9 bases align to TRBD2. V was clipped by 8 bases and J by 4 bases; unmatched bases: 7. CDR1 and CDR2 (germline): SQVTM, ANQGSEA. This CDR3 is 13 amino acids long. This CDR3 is CSLASGAADTQYF. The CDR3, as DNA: TGCAGCCTAGCTAGCGGGGCTGCAGATACGCAGTATTTT.

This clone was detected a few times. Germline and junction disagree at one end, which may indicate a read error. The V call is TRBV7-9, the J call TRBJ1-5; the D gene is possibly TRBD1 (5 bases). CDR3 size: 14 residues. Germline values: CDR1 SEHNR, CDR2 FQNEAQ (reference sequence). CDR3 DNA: TGTTCCAGCAGCTTAATGAAGGGGATTCAGCCCCAGCATTTT. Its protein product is CSSSLMKGIQPQHF.

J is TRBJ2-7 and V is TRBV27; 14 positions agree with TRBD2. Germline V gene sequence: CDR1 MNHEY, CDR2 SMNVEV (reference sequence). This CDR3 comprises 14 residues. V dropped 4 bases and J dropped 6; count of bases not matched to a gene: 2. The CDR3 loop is CASSSGTSGGEQYF. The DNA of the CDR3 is TGTGCCAGCAGTTCGGGGACTAGCGGGGGCGAGCAGTACTTC.

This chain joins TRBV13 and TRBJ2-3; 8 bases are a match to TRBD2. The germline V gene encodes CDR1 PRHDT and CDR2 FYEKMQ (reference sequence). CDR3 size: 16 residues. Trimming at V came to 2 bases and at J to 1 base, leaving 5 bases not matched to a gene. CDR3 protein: CASSLLAGRGTDTQYF. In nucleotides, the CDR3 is TGTGCCAGCAGCTTATTAGCGGGGCGGGGCACAGATACGCAGTATTTT.

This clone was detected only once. CDR3: CATSRVTGKSTEAFF. In DNA, the CDR3 is TGTGCCACCAGCAGAGTTACAGGGAAGAGCACTGAAGCTTTCTTT. The rearrangement joins TRBV15 to TRBJ1-1; tentatively, D is TRBD1 (6 bases). There are 15 residues in the CDR3. Trimming took 1 base from V and 4 from J, leaving 13 bases between them. CDR1 is LNHNV, CDR2 YYDKDF, per germline (reference sequence).